A selection of T cell receptor beta chains follows, all from one sample in a study of human T cells and chemical hapten exposure. MiXCR, applied by TCRdb to the RACE reads, yields one record per CDR3 protein. The sample gives some 180,000 distinct CDR3 sequences, approximately 20% of which show up once; about 6.7% is in the top ten. The material sequenced was whole blood, taken in connection with sensitization to the hapten diphenylcyclopropenone (DPC). These receptors all come from a woman between 50 and 59 years old with alopecia areata. Some clones in this sample may be carry-over from other donors' samples. The CDR3 runs from the conserved cysteine through the conserved F or W. D genes are given only for firm matches. Expanded clones get a size class; other rows say once, few or many, or leave the size out.

CDR3 DNA	CDR3 protein	V gene	D gene	J gene	clone size
TGTGCCAGCAGGGACAGTTTGACTGGAAACACCATATATTTT	CASRDSLTGNTIYF	TRBV6-5	.	TRBJ1-3	.
TGCAGTGCTAGAGATCCCCAGAAGGTCAACACCGGGGAGCTGTTTTTT	CSARDPQKVNTGELFF	TRBV20-1	.	TRBJ2-2	few
TGCAGTGCTAGGAGGACTAGCGGGAGCACAGATACGCAGTATTTT	CSARRTSGSTDTQYF	TRBV20-1	TRBD2	TRBJ2-3	.
TGTGCCACCGAACTCAATAGCCGCGGTGAGCAGTTCTTC	CATELNSRGEQFF	TRBV10-3	.	TRBJ2-1	few
TGCAGCTCCCCGGCAGGACAGGCCGCGGAGACCCAGTACTTC	CSSPAGQAAETQYF	TRBV29-1	TRBD1	TRBJ2-5	.
TGTGCCAGCAGCGTAGCAGGGACCTACAATGAGCAGTTCTTC	CASSVAGTYNEQFF	TRBV9	.	TRBJ2-1	.
TGCAGCGTTGAAGTGGCGGCGAACACTGAAGCTTTCTTT	CSVEVAANTEAFF	TRBV29-1	.	TRBJ1-1	.
TGTGCCTGGAGCCCCGGGGGTCCGGGAGCCAGCACCGGGGAGCTGTTTTTT	CAWSPGGPGASTGELFF	TRBV30	.	TRBJ2-2	.
TGTGCCAGCAGCCTACAGGGTCTCGCTGAAGCTTTCTTT	CASSLQGLAEAFF	TRBV11-2	.	TRBJ1-1	.
TGCAGTGCTGCCGTCACAGATACGCAGTATTTT	CSAAVTDTQYF	TRBV20-1	.	TRBJ2-3	.